Below, 2 T cell receptor beta chains from the same sample are listed, as sequenced in a study of cytomegalovirus exposure and HLA in healthy donors. This PCR relied on a set of 60 Vbeta primers and 13 Jbeta primers. Profiled with immunoSEQ multiplex PCR; TCRdb holds only in-frame clones, not every one. This sample carries 200,000 or so clones, approximately 85% of them seen once, and the ten largest clones take 2.5% to 3.5%. The sample taken for sequencing was PBMCs. The source of these receptors is a woman aged 35 to 49 in good health and CMV-seronegative.

V usage is TRBV13 and J usage is TRBJ2-3; TRBD2 matches 9 bases. The CDR3 has 16 amino acids. Germline loops: CDR1 PRHDT, CDR2 FYEKMQ (reference sequence). The V gene end was trimmed by 2 bases and the J gene end by 3 bases; junction bases not matched to a gene: 6. The CDR3 is CASSLIAGGPTDTQYF. In DNA form, the CDR3 reads TGTGCCAGCAGCTTAATTGCGGGAGGGCCAACAGATACGCAGTATTTT.

The chain recombines TRBV7-9 with TRBJ1-1; no definite D call. In germline, CDR1 is SEHNR, CDR2 FQNEAQ (reference sequence). V gave up 5 bases and J gave up 3 bases, with 10 bases separating them. The CDR3 length is 13 residues. This CDR3 reads CASSPGPYTEAFF. Written as DNA, the CDR3 is TGTGCCAGCAGCCCTGGGCCCTACACTGAAGCTTTCTTT.